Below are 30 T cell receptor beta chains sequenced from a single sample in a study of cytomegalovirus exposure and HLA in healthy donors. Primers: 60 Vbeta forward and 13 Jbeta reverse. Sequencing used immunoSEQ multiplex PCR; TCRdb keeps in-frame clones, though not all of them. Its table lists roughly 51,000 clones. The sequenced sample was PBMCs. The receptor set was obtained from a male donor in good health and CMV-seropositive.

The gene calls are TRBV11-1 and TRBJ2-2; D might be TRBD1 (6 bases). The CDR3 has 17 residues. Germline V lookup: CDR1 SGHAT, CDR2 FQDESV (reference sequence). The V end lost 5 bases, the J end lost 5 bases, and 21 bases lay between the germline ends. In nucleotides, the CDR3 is TGTGCCAGCAGCCCTTCAACAGGGTTTAGAAGTACCGGGGAGCTGTTTTTT. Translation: CASSPSTGFRSTGELFF.

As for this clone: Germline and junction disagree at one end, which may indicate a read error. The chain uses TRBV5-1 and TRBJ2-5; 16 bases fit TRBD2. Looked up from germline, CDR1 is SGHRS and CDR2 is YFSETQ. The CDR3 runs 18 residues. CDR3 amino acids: CASSAPGTSGGGQETKYF. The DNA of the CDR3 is TGCGCCAGCAGCGCCCCCGGGACTAGCGGGGGGGGGCAAGAGACCAAGTACTTC.

This chain's CDR3 is CASSPNTGPGNTIYF. In nucleotides, the CDR3 is TGTGCCAGCAGCCCCAATACAGGGCCCGGAAACACCATATATTTT. This chain joins TRBV11-2 and TRBJ1-3, with D maybe TRBD1 (6 bases). The CDR3 is 15 residues long. The germline gives CDR1 SGHAT, CDR2 FQNNGV. Between the trimmed V and J ends, which lost 5 bases and 4 bases, there was a span of 15 bases.

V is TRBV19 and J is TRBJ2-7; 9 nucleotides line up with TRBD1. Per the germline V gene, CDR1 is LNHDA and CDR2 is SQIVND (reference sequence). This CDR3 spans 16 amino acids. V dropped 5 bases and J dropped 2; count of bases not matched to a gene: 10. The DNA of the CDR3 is TGTGCCAGTAGTCCCCGGAGGACAGGGGCGCCCTACGAGCAGTACTTC. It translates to CASSPRRTGAPYEQYF.

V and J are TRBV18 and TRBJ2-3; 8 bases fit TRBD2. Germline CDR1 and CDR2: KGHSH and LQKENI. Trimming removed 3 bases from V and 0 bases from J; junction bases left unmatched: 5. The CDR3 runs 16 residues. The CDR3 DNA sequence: TGTGCCAGCTCACCCACTAGCGGAACTAGCACAGATACGCAGTATTTT. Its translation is CASSPTSGTSTDTQYF.

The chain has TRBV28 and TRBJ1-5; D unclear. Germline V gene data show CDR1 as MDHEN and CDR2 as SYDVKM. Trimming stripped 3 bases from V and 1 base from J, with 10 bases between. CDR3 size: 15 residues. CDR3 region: CASSLRGPSNQPQHF. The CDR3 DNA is TGTGCCAGCAGTTTGCGGGGTCCGAGCAATCAGCCCCAGCATTTT. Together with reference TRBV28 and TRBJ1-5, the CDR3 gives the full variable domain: DVKVTQSSRYLVKRTGEKVFLECVQDMDHENMFWYRQDPGLGLRLIYFSYDVKMKEKGDIPEGYSVSREKKERFSLILESASTNQTSMYLCASSLRGPSNQPQHFGDGTRLSIL.

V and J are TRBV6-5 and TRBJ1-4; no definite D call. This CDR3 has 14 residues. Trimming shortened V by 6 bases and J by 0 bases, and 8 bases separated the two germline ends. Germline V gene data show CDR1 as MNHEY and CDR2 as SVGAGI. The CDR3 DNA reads TGTGCCAGCAGGTACACGGCAACTAATGAAAAACTGTTTTTT. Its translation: CASRYTATNEKLFF.

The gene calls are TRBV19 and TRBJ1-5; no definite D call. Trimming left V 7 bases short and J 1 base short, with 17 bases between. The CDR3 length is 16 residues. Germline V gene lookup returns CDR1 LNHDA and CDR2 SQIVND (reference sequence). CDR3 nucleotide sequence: TGTGCCAGTAACGGGTCGCATCGGTCGAGCAATCAGCCCCAGCATTTT. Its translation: CASNGSHRSSNQPQHF.

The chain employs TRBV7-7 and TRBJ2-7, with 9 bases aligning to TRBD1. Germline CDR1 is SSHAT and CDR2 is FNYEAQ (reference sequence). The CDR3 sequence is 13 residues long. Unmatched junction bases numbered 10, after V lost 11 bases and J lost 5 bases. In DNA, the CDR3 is TGTGCCGGAAAGCCGGGACAGGGAGACGAGCAGTACTTC. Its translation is CAGKPGQGDEQYF.

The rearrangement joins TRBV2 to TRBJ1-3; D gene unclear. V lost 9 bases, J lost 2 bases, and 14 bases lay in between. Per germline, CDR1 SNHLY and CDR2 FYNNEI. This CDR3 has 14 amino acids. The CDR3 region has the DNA TGTGCCAGTAGGGAGAGGAGCCCTGGAAACACCATATATTTT. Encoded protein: CASRERSPGNTIYF.

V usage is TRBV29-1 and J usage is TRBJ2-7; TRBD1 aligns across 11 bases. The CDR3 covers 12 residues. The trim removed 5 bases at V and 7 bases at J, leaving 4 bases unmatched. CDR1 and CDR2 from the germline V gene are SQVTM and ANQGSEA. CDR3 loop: CSVRGQGEEQYF. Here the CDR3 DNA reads TGCAGCGTTAGGGGACAGGGGGAGGAGCAGTACTTC.

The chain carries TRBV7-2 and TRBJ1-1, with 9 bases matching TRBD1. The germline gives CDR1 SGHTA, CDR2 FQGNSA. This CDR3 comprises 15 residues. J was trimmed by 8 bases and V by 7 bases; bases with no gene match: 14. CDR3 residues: CASTYFGQGRLEAFF. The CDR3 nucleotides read TGTGCCAGCACCTATTTCGGACAGGGGCGTTTGGAAGCTTTCTTT.

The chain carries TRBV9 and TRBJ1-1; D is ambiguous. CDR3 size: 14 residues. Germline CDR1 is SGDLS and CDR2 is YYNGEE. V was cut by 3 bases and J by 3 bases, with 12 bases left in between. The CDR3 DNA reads TGTGCCAGCAGCGCTGATATCCAGGACACTGAAGCTTTCTTT. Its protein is CASSADIQDTEAFF.

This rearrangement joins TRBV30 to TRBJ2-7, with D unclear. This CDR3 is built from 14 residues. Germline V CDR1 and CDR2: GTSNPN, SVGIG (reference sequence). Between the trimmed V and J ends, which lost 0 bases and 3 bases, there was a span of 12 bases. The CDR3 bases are TGTGCCTGGAGTGTAAATGTGGAGTACTACGAGCAGTACTTC. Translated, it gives CAWSVNVEYYEQYF.

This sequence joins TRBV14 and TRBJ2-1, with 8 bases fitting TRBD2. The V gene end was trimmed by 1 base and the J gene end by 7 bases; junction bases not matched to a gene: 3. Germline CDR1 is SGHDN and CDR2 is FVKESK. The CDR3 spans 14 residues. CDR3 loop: CASSQVIAGNEQFF. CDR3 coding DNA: TGTGCCAGCAGCCAAGTAATAGCGGGGAATGAGCAGTTCTTC.

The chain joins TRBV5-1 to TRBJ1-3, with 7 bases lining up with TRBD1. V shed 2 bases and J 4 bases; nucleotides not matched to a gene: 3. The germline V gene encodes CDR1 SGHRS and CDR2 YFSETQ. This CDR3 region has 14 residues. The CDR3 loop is CASSLGTAGNTIYF. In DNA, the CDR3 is TGCGCCAGCAGCTTAGGGACAGCGGGAAACACCATATATTTT.

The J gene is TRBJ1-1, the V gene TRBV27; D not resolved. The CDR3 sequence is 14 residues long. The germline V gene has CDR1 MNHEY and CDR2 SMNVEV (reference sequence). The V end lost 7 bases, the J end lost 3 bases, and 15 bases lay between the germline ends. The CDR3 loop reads CASNRGGEDTEAFF. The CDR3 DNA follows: TGTGCCAGCAACCGAGGCGGGGAGGACACTGAAGCTTTCTTT.

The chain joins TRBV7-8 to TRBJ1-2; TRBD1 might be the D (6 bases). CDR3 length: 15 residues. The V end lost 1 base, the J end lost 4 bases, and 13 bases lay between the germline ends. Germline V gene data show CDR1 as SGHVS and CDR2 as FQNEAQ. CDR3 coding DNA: TGTGCCAGCAGCTTAGGCCCCAGGGGCCCCTATGGCTACACCTTC. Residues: CASSLGPRGPYGYTF.

The DNA for the CDR3 is TGTGCCACCAGCAGAGATGTCGGCGGGGAGCTGTTTTTT. The encoded protein is CATSRDVGGELFF. This chain joins TRBV15 and TRBJ2-2; D is ambiguous. From germline, CDR1 is LNHNV and CDR2 YYDKDF (reference sequence). CDR3 length: 13 amino acids. Trimming shortened V by 0 bases and J by 7 bases, and 6 bases separated the two germline ends.

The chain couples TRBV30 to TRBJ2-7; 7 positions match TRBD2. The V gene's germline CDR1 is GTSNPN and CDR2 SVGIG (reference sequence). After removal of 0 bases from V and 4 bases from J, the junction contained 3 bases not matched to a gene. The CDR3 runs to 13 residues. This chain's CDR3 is CAWSVSGAYEQYF. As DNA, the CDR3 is TGTGCCTGGAGTGTAAGCGGGGCATACGAGCAGTACTTC.

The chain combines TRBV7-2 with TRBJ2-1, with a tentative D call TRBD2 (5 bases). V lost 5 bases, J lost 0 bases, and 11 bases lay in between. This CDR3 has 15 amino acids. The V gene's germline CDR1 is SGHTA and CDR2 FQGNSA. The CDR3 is CASSPTGFSYNEQFF. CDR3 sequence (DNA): TGTGCCAGCAGCCCGACGGGGTTCTCCTACAATGAGCAGTTCTTC.

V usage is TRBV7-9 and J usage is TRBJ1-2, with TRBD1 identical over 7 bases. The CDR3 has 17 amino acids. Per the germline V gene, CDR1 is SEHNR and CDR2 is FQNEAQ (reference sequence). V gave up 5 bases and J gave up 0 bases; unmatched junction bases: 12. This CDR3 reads CASSTRQGVNPNYGYTF. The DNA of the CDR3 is TGTGCCAGCAGCACCCGACAGGGTGTAAATCCTAACTATGGCTACACCTTC.

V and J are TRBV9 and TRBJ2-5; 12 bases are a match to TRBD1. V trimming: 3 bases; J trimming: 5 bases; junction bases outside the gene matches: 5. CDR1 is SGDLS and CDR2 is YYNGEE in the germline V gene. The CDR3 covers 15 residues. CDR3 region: CASSEGQGAWETQYF. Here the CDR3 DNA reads TGTGCCAGCAGCGAGGGACAGGGGGCTTGGGAGACCCAGTACTTC.

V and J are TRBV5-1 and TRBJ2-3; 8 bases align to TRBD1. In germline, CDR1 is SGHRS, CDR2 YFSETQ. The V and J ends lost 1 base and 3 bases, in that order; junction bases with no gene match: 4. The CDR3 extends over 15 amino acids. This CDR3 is CASSLTGGFTDTQYF. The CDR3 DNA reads TGCGCCAGCAGCTTGACAGGGGGATTTACAGATACGCAGTATTTT.

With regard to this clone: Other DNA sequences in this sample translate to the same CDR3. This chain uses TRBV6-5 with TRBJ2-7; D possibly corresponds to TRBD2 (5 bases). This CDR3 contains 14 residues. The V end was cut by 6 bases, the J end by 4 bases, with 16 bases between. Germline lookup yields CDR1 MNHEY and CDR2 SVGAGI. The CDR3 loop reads CASRADLTTYEQYF. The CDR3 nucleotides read TGTGCCAGCAGGGCGGACTTAACGACTTACGAGCAGTACTTC.

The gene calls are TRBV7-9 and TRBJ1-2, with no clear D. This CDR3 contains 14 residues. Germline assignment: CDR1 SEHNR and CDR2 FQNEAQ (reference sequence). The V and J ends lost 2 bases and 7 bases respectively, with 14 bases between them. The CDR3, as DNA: TGTGCCAGCAGCTTAAGTTCCCCGGGGAGTGGCTACACCTTC. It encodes CASSLSSPGSGYTF.

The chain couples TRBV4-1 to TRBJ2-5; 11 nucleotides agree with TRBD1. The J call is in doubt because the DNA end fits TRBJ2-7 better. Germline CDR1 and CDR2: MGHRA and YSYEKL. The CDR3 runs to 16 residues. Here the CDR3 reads CASSQDAGQGGYEQYF. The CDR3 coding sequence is TGCGCCAGCAGCCAAGACGCGGGACAGGGGGGCTACGAGCAGTACTTC.

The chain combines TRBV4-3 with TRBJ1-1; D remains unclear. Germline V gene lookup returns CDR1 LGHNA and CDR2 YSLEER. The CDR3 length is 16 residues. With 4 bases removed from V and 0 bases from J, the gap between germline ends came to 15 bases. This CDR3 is CASSPVRTSLNTEAFF. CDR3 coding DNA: TGCGCCAGCAGCCCCGTCCGGACTTCCTTGAACACTGAAGCTTTCTTT.

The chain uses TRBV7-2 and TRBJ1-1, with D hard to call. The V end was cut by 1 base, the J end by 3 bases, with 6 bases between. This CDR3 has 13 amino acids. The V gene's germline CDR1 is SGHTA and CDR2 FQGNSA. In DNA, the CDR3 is TGTGCCAGCAGCTTAGTAGGAGACACTGAAGCTTTCTTT. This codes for CASSLVGDTEAFF.

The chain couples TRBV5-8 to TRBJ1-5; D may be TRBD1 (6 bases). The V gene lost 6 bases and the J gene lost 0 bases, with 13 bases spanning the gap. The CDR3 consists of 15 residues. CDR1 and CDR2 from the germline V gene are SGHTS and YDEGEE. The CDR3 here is CASTLQGFSNQPQHF. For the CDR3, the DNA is TGTGCCAGCACACTACAGGGCTTTAGCAATCAGCCCCAGCATTTT.